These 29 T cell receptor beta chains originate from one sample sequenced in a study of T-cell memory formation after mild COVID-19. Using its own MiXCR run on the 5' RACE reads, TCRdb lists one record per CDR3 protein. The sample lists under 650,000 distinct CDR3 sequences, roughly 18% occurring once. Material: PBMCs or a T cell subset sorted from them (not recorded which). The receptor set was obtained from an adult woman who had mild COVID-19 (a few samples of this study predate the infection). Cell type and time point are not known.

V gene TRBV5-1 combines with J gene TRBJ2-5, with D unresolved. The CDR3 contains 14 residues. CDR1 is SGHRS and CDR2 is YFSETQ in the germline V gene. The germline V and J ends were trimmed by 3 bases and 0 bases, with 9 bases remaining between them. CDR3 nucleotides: TGCGCCAGCAGCTGGGTTGGCAACCAAGAGACCCAGTACTTC. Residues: CASSWVGNQETQYF.

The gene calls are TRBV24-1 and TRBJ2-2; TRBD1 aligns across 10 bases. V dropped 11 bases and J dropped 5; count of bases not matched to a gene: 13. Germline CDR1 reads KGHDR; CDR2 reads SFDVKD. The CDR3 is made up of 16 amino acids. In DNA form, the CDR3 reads TGTGCCATAAGCCACTGGGGACAGGGGAAGACCGGGGAGCTGTTTTTT. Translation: CAISHWGQGKTGELFF.

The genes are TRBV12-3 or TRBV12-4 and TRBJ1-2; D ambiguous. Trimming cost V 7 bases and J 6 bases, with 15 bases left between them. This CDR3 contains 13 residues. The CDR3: CASNQALGHGYTF. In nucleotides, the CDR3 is TGTGCCAGCAACCAGGCCCTAGGCCATGGCTACACCTTC.

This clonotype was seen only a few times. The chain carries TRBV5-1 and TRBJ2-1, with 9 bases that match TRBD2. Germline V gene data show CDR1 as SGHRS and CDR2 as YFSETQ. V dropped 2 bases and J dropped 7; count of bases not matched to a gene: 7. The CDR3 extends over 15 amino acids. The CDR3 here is CASSFVAGVGNEQFF. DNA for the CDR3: TGCGCCAGCAGCTTTGTAGCGGGAGTAGGTAATGAGCAGTTCTTC.

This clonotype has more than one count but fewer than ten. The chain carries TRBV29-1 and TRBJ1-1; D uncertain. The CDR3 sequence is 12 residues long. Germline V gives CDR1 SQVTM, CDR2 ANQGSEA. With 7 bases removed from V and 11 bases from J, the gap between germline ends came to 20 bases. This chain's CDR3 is CSGASGFFGAFF. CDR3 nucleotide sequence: TGCAGCGGAGCGAGTGGGTTTTTTGGCGCTTTCTTT.

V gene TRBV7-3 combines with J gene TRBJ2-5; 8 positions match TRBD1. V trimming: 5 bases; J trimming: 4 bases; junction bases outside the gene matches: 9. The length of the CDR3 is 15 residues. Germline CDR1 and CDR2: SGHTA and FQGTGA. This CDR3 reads CASSMHGTGGETQYF. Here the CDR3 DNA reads TGTGCCAGCAGCATGCATGGGACAGGTGGAGAGACCCAGTACTTC.

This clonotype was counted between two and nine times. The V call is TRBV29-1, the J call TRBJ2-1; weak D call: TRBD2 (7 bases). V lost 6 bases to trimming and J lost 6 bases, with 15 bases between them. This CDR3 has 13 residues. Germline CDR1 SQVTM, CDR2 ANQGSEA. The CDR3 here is CSVPRGPINEQFF. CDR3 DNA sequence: TGCAGCGTCCCGCGGGGGCCCATCAATGAGCAGTTCTTC.

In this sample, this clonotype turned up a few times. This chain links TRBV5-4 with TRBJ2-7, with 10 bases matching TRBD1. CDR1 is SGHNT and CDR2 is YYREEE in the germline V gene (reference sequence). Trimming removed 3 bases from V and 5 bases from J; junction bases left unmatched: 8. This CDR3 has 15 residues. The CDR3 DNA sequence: TGTGCCAGCAGCTATCCGGGACAGGGGCTCCACGAGCAGTACTTC. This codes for CASSYPGQGLHEQYF.

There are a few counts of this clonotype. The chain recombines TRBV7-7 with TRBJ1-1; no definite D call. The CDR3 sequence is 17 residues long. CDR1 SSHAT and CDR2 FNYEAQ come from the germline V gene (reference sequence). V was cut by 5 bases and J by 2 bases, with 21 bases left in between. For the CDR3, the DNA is TGTGCCAGCAGCCCCTTGATGGGGTTAAGCGGAAACACTGAAGCTTTCTTT. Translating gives CASSPLMGLSGNTEAFF. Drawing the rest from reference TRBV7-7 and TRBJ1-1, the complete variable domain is GAGVSQSPRYKVTKRGQDVTLRCDPISSHATLYWYQQALGQGPEFLTYFNYEAQPDKSGLPSDRFSAERPEGSISTLTIQRTEQRDSAMYRCASSPLMGLSGNTEAFFGQGTRLTVV.

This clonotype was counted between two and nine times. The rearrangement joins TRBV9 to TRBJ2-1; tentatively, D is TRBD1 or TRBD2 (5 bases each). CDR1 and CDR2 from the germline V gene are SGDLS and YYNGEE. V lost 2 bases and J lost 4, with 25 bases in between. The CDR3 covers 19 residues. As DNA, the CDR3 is TGTGCCAGCAGCGTCTGGGGGACCAAGAGAGAAGGAAGTTACAATGAGCAGTTCTTC. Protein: CASSVWGTKREGSYNEQFF. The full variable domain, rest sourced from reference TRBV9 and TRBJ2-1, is DSGVTQTPKHLITATGQRVTLRCSPRSGDLSVYWYQQSLDQGLQFLIQYYNGEERAKGNILERFSAQQFPDLHSELNLSSLELGDSALYFCASSVWGTKREGSYNEQFFGPGTRLTVL.

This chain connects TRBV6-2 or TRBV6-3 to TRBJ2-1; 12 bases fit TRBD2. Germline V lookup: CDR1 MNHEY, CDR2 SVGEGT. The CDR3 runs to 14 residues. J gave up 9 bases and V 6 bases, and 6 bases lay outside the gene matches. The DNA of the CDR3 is TGTGCCAGCAGCCCTAGCGGGAGGGCCACTGAGCAGTTCTTC. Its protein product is CASSPSGRATEQFF.

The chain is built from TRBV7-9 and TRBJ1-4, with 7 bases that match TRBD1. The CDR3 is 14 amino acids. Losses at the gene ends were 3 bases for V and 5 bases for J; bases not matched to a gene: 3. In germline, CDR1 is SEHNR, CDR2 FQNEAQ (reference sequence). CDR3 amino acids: CASSFGTENEKLFF. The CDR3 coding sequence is TGTGCCAGCAGCTTTGGGACAGAGAATGAAAAACTGTTTTTT.

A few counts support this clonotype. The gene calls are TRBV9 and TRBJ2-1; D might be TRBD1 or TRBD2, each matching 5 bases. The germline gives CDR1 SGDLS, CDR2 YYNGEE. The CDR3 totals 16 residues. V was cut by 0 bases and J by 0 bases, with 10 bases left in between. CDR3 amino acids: CASSVAGPFSYNEQFF. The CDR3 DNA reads TGTGCCAGCAGCGTAGCGGGACCCTTCTCCTACAATGAGCAGTTCTTC.

The CDR3 DNA sequence: TGTGCCACCAGTACAGGGGAATCCTACAATGAGCAGTTCTTC. Protein product: CATSTGESYNEQFF. V and J are TRBV24-1 and TRBJ2-1, with TRBD1 identical over 7 bases. The CDR3 covers 14 residues. Germline lookup yields CDR1 KGHDR and CDR2 SFDVKD. With 6 bases clipped from V and 1 base from J, the junction kept 2 bases outside the gene matches.

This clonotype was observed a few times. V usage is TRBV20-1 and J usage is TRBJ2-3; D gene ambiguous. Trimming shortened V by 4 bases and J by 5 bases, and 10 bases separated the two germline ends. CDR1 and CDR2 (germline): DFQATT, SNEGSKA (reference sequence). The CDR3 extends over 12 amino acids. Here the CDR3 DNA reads TGCAGTGCTACGCCGGGCGAAGATACGCAGTATTTT. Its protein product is CSATPGEDTQYF.

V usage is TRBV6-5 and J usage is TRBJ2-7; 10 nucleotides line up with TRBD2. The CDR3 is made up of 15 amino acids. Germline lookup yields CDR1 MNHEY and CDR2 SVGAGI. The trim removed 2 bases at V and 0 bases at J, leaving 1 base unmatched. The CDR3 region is CASSYSGGDSYEQYF. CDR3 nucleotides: TGTGCCAGCAGTTACAGCGGGGGGGACTCCTACGAGCAGTACTTC.

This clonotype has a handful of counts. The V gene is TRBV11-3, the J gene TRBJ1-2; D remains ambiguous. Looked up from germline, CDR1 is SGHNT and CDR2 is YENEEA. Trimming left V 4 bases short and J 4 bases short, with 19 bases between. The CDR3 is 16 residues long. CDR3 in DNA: TGTGCCAGCAGCTCCCCTGAGGAGCCCACGAGCTATGGCTACACCTTC. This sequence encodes CASSSPEEPTSYGYTF.

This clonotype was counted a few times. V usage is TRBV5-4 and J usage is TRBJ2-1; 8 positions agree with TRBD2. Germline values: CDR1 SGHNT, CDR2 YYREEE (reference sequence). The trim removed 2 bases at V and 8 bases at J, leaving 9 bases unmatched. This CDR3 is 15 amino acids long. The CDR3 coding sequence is TGTGCCAGCAGCTTCCCAACGGGGGGGCATTATGAGCAGTTCTTC. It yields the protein CASSFPTGGHYEQFF.

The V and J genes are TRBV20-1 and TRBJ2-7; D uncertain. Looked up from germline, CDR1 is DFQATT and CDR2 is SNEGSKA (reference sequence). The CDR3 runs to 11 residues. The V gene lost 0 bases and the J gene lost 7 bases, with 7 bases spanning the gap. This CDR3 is CSARDKAEQYF. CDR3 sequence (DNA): TGCAGTGCTAGAGATAAGGCAGAGCAGTACTTC.

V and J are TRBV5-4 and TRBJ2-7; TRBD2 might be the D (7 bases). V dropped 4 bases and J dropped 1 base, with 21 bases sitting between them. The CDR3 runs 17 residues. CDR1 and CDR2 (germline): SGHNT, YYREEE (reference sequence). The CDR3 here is CASSGRGGPRDSYEQYF. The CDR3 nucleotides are TGTGCCAGCAGCGGACGCGGGGGCCCCAGAGATTCCTACGAGCAGTACTTC.

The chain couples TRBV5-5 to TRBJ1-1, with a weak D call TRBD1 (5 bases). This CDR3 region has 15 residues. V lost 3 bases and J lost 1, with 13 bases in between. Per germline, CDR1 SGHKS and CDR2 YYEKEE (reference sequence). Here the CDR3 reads CASSYPGPRNTEAFF. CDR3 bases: TGTGCCAGCAGCTACCCGGGACCCAGGAACACTGAAGCTTTCTTT.

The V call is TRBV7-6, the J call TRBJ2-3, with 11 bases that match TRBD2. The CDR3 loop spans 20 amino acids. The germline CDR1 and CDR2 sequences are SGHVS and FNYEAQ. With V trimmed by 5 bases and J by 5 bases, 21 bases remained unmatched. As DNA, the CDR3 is TGTGCCAGCAGCACGCCGAGGGCTAGCGGGAGGATCGCCTCGGGAGATACGCAGTATTTT. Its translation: CASSTPRASGRIASGDTQYF. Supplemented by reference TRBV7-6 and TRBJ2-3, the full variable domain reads GAGVSQSPRYKVTKRGQDVALRCDPISGHVSLYWYRQALGQGPEFLTYFNYEAQQDKSGLPNDRFSAERPEGSISTLTIQRTEQRDSAMYRCASSTPRASGRIASGDTQYFGPGTRLTVL.

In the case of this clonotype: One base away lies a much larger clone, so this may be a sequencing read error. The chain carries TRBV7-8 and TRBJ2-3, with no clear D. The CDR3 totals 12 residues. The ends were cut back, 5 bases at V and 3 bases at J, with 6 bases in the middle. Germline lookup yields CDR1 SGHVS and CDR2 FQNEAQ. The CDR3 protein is CASSPKTDTQYF. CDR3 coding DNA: TGTGCCAGCAGCCCGAAGACAGATACGCAGTATTTT.

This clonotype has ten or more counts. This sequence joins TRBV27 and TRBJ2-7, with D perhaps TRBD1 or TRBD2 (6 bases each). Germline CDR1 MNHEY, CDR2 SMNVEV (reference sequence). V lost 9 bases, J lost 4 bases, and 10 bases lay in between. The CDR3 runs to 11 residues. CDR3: CASKGGYEQYF. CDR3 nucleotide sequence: TGTGCCAGTAAAGGGGGGTACGAGCAGTACTTC.

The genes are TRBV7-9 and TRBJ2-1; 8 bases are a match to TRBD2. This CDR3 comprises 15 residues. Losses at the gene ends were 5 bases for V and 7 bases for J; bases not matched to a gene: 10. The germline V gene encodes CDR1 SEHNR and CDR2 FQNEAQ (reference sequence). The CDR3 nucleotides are TGTGCCAGCAGCCCAGCGGGACTAGTAAATAATGAGCAGTTCTTC. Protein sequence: CASSPAGLVNNEQFF. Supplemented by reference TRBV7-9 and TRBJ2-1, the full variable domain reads DTGVSQNPRHKITKRGQNVTFRCDPISEHNRLYWYRQTLGQGPEFLTYFQNEAQLEKSRLLSDRFSAERPKGSFSTLEIQRTEQGDSAMYLCASSPAGLVNNEQFFGPGTRLTVL.

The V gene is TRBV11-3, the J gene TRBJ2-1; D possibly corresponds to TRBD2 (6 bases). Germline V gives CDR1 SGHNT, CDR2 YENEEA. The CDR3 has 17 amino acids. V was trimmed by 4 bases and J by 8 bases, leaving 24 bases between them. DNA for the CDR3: TGTGCCAGCAGCTCGAGCCTCCGGGACTCCAGTGTCGATGAGCAGTTCTTC. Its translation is CASSSSLRDSSVDEQFF.

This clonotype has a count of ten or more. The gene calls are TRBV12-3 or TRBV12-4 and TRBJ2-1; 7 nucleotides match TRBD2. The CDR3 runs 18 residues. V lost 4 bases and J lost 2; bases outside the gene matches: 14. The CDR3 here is CASSSLGERGGTYNEQFF. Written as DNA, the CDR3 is TGTGCCAGCAGTTCCCTGGGAGAGCGGGGAGGGACCTACAATGAGCAGTTCTTC.

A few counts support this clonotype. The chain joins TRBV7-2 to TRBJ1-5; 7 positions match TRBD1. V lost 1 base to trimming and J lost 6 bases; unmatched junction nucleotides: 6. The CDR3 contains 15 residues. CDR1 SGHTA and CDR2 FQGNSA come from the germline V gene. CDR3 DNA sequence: TGTGCCAGCAGCTTAGAACAGGGGAGGCGTCAGCCCCAGCATTTT. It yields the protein CASSLEQGRRQPQHF.

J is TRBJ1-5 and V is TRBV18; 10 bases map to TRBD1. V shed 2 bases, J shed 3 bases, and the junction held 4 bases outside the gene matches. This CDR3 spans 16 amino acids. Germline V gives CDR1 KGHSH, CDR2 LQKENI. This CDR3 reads CASSPSGTGVNQPQHF. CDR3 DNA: TGTGCCAGCTCACCATCCGGGACAGGGGTCAATCAGCCCCAGCATTTT. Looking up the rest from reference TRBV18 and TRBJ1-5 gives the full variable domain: NAGVMQNPRHLVRRRGQEARLRCSPMKGHSHVYWYRQLPEEGLKFMVYLQKENIIDESGMPKERFSAEFPKEGPSILRIQQVVRGDSAAYFCASSPSGTGVNQPQHFGDGTRLSIL.